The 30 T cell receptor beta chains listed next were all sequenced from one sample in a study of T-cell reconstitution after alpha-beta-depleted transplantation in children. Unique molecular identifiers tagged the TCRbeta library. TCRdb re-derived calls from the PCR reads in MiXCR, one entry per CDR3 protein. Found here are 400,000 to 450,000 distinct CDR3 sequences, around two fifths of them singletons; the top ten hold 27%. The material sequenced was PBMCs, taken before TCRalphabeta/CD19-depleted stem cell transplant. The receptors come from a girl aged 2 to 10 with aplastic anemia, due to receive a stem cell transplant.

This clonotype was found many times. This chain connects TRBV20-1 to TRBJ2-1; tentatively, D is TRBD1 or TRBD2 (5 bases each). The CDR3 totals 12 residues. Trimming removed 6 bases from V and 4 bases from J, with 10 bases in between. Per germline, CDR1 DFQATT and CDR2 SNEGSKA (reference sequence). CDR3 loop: CSALGDYNEQFF. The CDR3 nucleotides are TGCAGTGCCTTGGGGGATTACAATGAGCAGTTCTTC.

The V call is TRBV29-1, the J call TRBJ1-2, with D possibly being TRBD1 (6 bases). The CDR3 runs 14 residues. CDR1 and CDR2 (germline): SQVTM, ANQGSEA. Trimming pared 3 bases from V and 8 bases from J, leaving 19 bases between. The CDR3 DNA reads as TGCAGCGTTGAGGCCGGACAGCTCGAGGGCGGCTACACCTTC. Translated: CSVEAGQLEGGYTF.

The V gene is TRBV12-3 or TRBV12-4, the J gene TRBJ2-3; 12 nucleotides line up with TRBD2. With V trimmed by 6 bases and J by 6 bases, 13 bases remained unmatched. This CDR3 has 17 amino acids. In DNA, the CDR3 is TGTGCCAGCAGCTCCAGCCCACTAGCGGGAGGACTGGATACGCAGTATTTT. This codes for CASSSSPLAGGLDTQYF.

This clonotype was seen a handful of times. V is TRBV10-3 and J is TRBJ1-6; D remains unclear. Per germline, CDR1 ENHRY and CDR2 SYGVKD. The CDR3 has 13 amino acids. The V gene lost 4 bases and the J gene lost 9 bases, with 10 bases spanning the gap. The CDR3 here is CAISGGSGSPLHF. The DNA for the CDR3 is TGTGCCATCAGTGGGGGAAGCGGTTCACCCCTCCACTTT.

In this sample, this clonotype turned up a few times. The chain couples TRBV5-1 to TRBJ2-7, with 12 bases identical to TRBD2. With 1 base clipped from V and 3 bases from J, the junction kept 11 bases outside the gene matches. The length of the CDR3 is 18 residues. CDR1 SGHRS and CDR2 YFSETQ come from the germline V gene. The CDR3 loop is CASSLYPGTSGPGYEQYF. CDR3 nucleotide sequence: TGCGCCAGCAGCTTGTATCCGGGGACTAGCGGGCCCGGCTACGAGCAGTACTTC. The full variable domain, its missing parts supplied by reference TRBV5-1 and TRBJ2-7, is KAGVTQTPRYLIKTRGQQVTLSCSPISGHRSVSWYQQTPGQGLQFLFEYFSETQRNKGNFPGRFSGRQFSNSRSEMNVSTLELGDSALYLCASSLYPGTSGPGYEQYFGPGTRLTVT.

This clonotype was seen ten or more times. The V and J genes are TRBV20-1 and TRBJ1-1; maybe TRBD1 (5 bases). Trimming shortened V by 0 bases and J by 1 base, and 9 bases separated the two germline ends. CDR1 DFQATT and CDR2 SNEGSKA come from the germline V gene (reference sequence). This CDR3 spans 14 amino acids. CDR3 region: CSAREWGGNTEAFF. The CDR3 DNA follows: TGCAGTGCTAGAGAATGGGGGGGGAACACTGAAGCTTTCTTT.

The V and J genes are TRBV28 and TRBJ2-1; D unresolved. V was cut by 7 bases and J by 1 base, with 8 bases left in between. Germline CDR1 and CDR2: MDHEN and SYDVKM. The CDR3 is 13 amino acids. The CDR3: CASTKGSYNEQFF. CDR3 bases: TGTGCCAGCACCAAGGGATCCTACAATGAGCAGTTCTTC.

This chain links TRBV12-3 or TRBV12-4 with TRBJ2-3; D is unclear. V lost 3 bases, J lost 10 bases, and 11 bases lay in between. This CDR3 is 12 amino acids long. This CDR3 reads CASSFVRKSQYF. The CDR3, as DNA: TGTGCCAGCAGTTTTGTTCGAAAGTCGCAGTATTTT.

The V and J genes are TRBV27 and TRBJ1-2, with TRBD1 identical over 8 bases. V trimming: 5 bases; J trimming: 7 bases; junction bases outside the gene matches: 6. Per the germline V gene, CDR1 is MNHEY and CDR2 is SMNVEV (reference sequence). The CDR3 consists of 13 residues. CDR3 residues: CASSGQGTFGYTF. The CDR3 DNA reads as TGTGCCAGCAGTGGACAGGGAACATTTGGCTACACCTTC.

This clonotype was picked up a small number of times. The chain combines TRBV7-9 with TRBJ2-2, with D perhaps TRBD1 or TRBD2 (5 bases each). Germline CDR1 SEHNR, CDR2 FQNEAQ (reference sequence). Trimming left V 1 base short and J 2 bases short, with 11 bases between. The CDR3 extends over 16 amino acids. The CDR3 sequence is CASSLVEGPNTGELFF. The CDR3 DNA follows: TGTGCCAGCAGCTTAGTCGAGGGGCCAAACACCGGGGAGCTGTTTTTT.

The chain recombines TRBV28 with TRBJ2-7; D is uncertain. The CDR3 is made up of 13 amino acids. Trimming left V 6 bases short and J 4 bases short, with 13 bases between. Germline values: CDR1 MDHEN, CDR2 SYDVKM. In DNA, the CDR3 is TGTGCCAGCAGCGGACCTCCCCTGTACGAGCAGTACTTC. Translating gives CASSGPPLYEQYF.

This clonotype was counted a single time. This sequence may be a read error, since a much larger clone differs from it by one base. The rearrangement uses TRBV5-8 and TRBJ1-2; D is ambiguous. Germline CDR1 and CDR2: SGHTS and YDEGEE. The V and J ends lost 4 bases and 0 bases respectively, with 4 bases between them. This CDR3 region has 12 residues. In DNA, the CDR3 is TGTGCCAGCAGCATCCCTAACTATGGCTACACCTTC. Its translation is CASSIPNYGYTF.

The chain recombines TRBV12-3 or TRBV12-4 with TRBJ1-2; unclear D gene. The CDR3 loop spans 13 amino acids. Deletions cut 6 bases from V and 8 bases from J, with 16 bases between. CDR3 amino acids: CASRPDGIGGYTF. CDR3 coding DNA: TGTGCCAGCAGACCTGACGGAATTGGAGGCTACACCTTC.

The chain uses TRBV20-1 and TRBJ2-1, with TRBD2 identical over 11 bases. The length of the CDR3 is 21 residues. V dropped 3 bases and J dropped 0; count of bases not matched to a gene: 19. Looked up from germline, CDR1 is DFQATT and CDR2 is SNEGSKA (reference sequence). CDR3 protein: CSASGVERLAGSKSSYNEQFF. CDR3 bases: TGCAGTGCTAGCGGGGTAGAGCGACTAGCGGGATCGAAAAGCTCCTACAATGAGCAGTTCTTC.

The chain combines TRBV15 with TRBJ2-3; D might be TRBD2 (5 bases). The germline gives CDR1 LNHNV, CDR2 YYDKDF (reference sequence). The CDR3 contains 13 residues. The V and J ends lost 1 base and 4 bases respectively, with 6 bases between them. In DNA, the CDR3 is TGTGCCACCAGCAGAGGAGGGTCAGATACGCAGTATTTT. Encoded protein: CATSRGGSDTQYF.

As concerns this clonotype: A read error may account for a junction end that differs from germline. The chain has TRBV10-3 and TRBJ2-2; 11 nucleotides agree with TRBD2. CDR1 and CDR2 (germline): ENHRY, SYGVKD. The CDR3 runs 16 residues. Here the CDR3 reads CAIAPLAGGYGGERFF. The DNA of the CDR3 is TGTGCCATCGCCCCTTTAGCGGGAGGGTACGGCGGGGAGCGGTTTTTT.

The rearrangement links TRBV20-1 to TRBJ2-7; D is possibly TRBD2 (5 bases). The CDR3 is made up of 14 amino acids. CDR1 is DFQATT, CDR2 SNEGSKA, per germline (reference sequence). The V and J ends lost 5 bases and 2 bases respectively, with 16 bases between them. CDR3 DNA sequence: TGCAGTGCTTCTACGGGCGGGCGTGCCTACGAGCAGTACTTC. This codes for CSASTGGRAYEQYF.

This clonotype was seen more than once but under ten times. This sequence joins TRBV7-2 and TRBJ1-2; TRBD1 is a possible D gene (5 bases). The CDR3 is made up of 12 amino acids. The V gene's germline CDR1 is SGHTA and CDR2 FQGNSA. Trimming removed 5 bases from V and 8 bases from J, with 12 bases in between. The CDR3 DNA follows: TGTGCCAGCAGCCCCGGTTGGGGGGGCTACACCTTC. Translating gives CASSPGWGGYTF.

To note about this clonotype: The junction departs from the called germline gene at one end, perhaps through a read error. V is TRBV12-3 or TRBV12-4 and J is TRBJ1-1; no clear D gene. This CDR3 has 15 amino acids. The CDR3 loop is CASSFNSRAENTEAF. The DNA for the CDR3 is TGTGCCAGCAGTTTTAACAGCCGAGCTGAGAACACTGAAGCTTTT.

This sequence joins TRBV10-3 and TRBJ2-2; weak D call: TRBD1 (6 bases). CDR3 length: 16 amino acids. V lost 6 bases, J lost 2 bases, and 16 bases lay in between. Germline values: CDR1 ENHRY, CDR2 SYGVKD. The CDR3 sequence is CAIRAEDSSNTGELFF. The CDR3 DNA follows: TGTGCCATCAGGGCCGAGGACAGCTCAAACACCGGGGAGCTGTTTTTT.

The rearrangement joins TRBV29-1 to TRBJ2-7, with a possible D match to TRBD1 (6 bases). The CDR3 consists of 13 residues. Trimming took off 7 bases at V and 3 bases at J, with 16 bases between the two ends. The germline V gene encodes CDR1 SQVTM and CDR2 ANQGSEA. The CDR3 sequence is CSAALGRGYEQYF. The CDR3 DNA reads TGCAGCGCAGCGCTTGGCAGGGGCTACGAGCAGTACTTC.

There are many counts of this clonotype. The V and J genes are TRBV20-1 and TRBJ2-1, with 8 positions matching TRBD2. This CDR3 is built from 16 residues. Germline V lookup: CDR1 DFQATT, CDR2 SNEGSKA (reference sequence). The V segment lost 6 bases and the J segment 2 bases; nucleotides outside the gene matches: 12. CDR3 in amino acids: CSAREMAGGAYNEQFF. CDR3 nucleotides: TGCAGTGCCCGAGAGATGGCGGGAGGAGCCTACAATGAGCAGTTCTTC.

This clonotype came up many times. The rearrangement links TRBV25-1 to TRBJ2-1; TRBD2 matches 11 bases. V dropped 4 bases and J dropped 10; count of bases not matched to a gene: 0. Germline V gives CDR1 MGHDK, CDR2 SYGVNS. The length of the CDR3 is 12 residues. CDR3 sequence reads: CASSVAGGEQFF. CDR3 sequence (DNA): TGTGCCAGCAGTGTAGCGGGAGGGGAGCAGTTCTTC. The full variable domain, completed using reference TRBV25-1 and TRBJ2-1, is EADIYQTPRYLVIGTGKKITLECSQTMGHDKMYWYQQDPGMELHLIHYSYGVNSTEKGDLSSESTVSRIRTEHFPLTLESARPSHTSQYLCASSVAGGEQFFGPGTRLTVL.

The CDR3 coding sequence is TGTGCCATTCACAGGGAAGACACTGAAGCTTTCTTT. Amino acid sequence: CAIHREDTEAFF. V gene TRBV2 combines with J gene TRBJ1-1, with D perhaps matching TRBD1 (6 bases). The CDR3 is 12 amino acids. Germline values: CDR1 SNHLY, CDR2 FYNNEI. V was shortened by 10 bases and J by 3 bases, with 12 bases between the two germline ends.

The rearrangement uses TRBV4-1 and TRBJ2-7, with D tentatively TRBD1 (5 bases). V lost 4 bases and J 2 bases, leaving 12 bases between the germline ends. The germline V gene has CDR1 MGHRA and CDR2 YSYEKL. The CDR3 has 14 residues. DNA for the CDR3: TGCGCCAGCAGCCTCGGACATTCTACCTACGAGCAGTACTTC. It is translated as CASSLGHSTYEQYF.

CDR3 in DNA: TGCGCCAGCCACCGGGACAGCTACACCGGGGAGCTGTTTTTT. Its protein product is CASHRDSYTGELFF. The chain combines TRBV5-1 with TRBJ2-2; TRBD1 aligns across 7 bases. The V and J ends lost 7 bases and 3 bases, in that order; junction bases with no gene match: 6. The germline CDR1 and CDR2 sequences are SGHRS and YFSETQ. This CDR3 region has 14 residues.

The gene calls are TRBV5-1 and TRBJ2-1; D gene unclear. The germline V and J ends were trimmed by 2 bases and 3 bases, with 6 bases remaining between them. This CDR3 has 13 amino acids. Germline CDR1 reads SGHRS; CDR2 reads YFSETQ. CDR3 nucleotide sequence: TGCGCCAGCAGCTTTGCCGACTACAATGAGCAGTTCTTC. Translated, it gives CASSFADYNEQFF. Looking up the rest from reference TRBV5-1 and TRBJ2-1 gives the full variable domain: KAGVTQTPRYLIKTRGQQVTLSCSPISGHRSVSWYQQTPGQGLQFLFEYFSETQRNKGNFPGRFSGRQFSNSRSEMNVSTLELGDSALYLCASSFADYNEQFFGPGTRLTVL.

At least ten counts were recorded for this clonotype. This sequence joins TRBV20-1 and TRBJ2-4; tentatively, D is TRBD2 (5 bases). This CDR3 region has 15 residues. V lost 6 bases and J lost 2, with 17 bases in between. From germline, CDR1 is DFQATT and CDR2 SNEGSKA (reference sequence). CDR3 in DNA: TGCAGTGCCCTGGACTCTCTCGAAACCAAAAACATTCAGTACTTC. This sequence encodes CSALDSLETKNIQYF.

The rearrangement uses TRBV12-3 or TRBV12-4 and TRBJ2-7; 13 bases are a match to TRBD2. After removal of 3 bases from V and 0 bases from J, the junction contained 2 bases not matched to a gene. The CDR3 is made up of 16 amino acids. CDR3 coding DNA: TGTGCCAGCAGTTTTCGACTAGCGGGAGGCTCCTACGAGCAGTACTTC. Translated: CASSFRLAGGSYEQYF.

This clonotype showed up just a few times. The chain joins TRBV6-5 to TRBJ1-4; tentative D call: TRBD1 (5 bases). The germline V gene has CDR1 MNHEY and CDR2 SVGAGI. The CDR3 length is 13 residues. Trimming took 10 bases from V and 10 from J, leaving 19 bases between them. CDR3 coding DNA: TGTGCCACCACGTTGGGGCAGGGCAGAAAACTGTTTTTT. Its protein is CATTLGQGRKLFF.